This T cell receptor (beta chain) was captured by sequencing in a study of blood T cell repertoires in COVID-19. Overall study context: Samples came from the United States, Italy and Spain, spanning acute and convalescent COVID-19.

This CDR3 region has 16 residues. The V and J ends lost 0 bases and 7 bases respectively, with 17 bases between them. Looked up from germline, CDR1 is SGHRS and CDR2 is YFSETQ. The method was immunoSEQ multiplex PCR; TCRdb's version includes in-frame clones alone and lacks a portion of them. Of around 180,000 clones listed, more than 70% were seen once; the top ten hold 8% to 10%. This clone occurred a few times. The origin of this receptor is a woman in her thirties who had recovered from COVID-19. The chain couples TRBV5-1 to TRBJ2-1, with D maybe TRBD1 (6 bases). Input material: PBMCs or T cells enriched from blood (not recorded which). This CDR3 reads CASSLALQGLKNEQFF. CDR3 coding DNA: TGCGCCAGCAGCTTGGCCCTACAGGGCCTTAAGAATGAGCAGTTCTTC.